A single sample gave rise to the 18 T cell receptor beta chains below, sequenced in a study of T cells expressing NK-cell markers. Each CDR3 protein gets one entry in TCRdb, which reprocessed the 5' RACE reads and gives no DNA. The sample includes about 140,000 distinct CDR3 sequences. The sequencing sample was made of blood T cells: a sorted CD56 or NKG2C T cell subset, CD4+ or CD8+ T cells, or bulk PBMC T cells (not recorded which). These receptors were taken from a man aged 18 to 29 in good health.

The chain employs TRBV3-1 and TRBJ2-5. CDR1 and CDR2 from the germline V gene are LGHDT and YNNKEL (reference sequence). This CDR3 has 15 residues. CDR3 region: CASSQPTGHQETQYF.

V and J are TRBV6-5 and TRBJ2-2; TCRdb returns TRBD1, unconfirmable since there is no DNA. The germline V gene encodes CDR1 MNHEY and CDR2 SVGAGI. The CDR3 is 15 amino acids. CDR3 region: CASSWDWGEVGELFF.

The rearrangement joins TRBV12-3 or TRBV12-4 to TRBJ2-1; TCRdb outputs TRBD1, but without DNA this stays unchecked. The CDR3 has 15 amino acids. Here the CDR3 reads CASSSLTGPYNEQFF.

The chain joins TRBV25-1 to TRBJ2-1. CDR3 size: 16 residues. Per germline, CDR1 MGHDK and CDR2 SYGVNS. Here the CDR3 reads CASSDAAILFTDEQFF.

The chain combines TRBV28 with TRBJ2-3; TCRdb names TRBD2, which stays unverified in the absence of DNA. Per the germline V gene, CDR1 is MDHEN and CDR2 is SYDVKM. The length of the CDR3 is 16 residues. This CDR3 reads CASSFFLAGESDTQYF.

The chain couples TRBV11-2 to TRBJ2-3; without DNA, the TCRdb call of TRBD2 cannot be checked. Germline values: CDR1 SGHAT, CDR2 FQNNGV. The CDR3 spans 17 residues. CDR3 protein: CASSSLTSGRATDTQYF.

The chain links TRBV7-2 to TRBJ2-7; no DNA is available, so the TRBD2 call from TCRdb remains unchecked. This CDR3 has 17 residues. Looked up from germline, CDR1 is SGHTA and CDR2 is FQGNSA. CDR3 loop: CASSPGTSGRALYEQYF.

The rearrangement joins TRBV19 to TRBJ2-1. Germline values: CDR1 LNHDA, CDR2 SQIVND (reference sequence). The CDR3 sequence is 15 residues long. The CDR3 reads CASIGMGSSYNEQFF.

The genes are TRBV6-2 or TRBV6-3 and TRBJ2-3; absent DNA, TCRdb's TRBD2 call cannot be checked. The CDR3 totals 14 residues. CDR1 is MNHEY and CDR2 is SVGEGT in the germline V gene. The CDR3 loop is CASSQPSGRDTQYF.

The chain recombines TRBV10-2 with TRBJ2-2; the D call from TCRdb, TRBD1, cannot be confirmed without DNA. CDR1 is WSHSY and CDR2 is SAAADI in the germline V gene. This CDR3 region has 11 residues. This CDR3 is CATLGGGELFF.

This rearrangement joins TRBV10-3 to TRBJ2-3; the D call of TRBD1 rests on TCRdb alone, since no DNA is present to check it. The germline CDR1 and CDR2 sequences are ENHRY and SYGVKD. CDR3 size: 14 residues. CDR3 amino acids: CAIRTAPGADTQYF.

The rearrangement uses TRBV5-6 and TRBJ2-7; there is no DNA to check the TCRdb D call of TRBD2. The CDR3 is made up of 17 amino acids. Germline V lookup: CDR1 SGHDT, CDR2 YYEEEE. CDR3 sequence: CASSLAELAGYRHEQYF.

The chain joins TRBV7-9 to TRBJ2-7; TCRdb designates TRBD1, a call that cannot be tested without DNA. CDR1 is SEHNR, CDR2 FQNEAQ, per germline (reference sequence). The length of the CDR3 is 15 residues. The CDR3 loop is CASSGTRDRFYEQYF. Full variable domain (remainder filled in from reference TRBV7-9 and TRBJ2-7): DTGVSQNPRHKITKRGQNVTFRCDPISEHNRLYWYRQTLGQGPEFLTYFQNEAQLEKSRLLSDRFSAERPKGSFSTLEIQRTEQGDSAMYLCASSGTRDRFYEQYFGPGTRLTVT.

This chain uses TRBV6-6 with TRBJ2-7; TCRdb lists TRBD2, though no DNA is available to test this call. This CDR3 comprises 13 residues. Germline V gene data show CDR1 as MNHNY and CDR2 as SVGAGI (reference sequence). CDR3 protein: CASSGGYSYEQYF.

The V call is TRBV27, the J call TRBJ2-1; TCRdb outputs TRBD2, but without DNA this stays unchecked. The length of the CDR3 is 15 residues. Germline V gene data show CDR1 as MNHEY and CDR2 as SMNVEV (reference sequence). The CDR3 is CASTDGTATYNEQFF.

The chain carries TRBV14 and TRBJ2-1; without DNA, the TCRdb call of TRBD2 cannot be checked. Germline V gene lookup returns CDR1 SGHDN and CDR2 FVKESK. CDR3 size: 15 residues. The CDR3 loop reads CASSQRTSGIWEQFF.

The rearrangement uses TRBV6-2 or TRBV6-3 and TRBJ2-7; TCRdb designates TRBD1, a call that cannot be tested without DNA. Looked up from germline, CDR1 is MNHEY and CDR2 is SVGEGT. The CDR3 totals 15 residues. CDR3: CASVEAGGGTYEQYF.

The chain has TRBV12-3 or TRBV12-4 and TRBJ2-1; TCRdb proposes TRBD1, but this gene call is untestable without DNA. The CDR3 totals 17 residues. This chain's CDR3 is CASSLFPGHDGGNEQFF.